The 27 T cell receptor beta chains listed next were all sequenced from one sample in a study of blood T cell repertoires in COVID-19. Sequencing used immunoSEQ multiplex PCR; TCRdb keeps in-frame clones, though not all of them. The data hold 200,000 to 250,000 clones, with approximately 84% observed a single time. Sequencing was carried out using peripheral blood. Receptors were obtained from a man between 45 and 60 years old who had recovered from COVID-19.

J is TRBJ2-2 and V is TRBV5-6, with D perhaps matching TRBD2 (6 bases). This CDR3 contains 15 residues. Germline V gives CDR1 SGHDT, CDR2 YYEEEE. V dropped 1 base and J dropped 6 bases, with 13 bases sitting between them. The CDR3 reads CASSLYGGGAGELFF. The CDR3 nucleotides read TGTGCCAGCAGCTTGTATGGGGGAGGCGCCGGGGAGCTGTTTTTT. The variable domain in full, completed from reference TRBV5-6 and TRBJ2-2, reads DAGVTQSPTHLIKTRGQQVTLRCSPKSGHDTVSWYQQALGQGPQFIFQYYEEEERQRGNFPDRFSGHQFPNYSSELNVNALLLGDSALYLCASSLYGGGAGELFFGEGSRLTVL.

The chain's CDR3 is CASSNDPASGRIHEQFF. Here the CDR3 DNA reads TGTGCCAGCAGCAACGACCCTGCTAGCGGGAGAATCCATGAGCAGTTCTTC. The genes are TRBV7-9 and TRBJ2-1; TRBD2 matches 10 bases. The germline CDR1 and CDR2 sequences are SEHNR and FQNEAQ (reference sequence). The junction had 15 bases not matched to a gene; V was cut back by 5 bases and J by 8 bases. The CDR3 loop spans 17 amino acids.

The chain couples TRBV28 to TRBJ2-3, with 8 bases matching TRBD1. This CDR3 is 15 amino acids long. V was pared by 4 bases and J by 4 bases, with 7 bases of the junction left unmatched. Germline loops: CDR1 MDHEN, CDR2 SYDVKM. The CDR3 DNA is TGTGCCAGCAGTTCAGGGGGCTATAGCGCAGATACGCAGTATTTT. It specifies CASSSGGYSADTQYF.

The genes are TRBV27 and TRBJ1-3; 8 bases align to TRBD1. The CDR3 spans 15 residues. Looked up from germline, CDR1 is MNHEY and CDR2 is SMNVEV (reference sequence). The ends lost 6 bases at V and 4 bases at J; junction bases unmatched: 8. Here the CDR3 reads CASRETGVGGNTIYF. As DNA, the CDR3 is TGTGCCAGCAGAGAGACAGGGGTGGGAGGAAACACCATATATTTT.

This clone has only one observation. This sequence joins TRBV20-1 and TRBJ2-1, with 9 positions matching TRBD2. V was pared by 3 bases and J by 6 bases, with 24 bases of the junction left unmatched. This CDR3 is 20 amino acids long. Germline V gene sequence: CDR1 DFQATT, CDR2 SNEGSKA (reference sequence). This CDR3 is CSASGVLAGVGWTGLNEQFF. The DNA for the CDR3 is TGCAGTGCTAGTGGGGTGTTAGCGGGAGTCGGGTGGACGGGGCTCAATGAGCAGTTCTTC.

CDR3 sequence: CASSIAYGGNWFF. CDR3 coding DNA: TGTGCCAGTAGTATAGCCTACGGCGGAAACTGGTTCTTC. The rearrangement links TRBV19 to TRBJ2-1; the D is unclear. CDR1 and CDR2 from the germline V gene are LNHDA and SQIVND (reference sequence). The CDR3 length is 13 residues. V gave up 1 base and J gave up 15 bases, with 16 bases separating them.

In this sample, this clone turned up once. The genes are TRBV27 and TRBJ2-7, with 12 positions matching TRBD2. CDR1 MNHEY and CDR2 SMNVEV come from the germline V gene (reference sequence). This CDR3 region has 14 residues. Trimming took 2 bases from V and 4 from J; bases not matched to a gene: 0. The chain's CDR3 is CASSLLAGGYEQYF. The CDR3 coding sequence is TGTGCCAGCAGTTTACTAGCGGGAGGGTACGAGCAGTACTTC.

This chain joins TRBV19 and TRBJ1-1, with 7 bases fitting TRBD1. J lost 5 bases, V lost 7 bases, and 19 bases had no gene match. The germline V gene encodes CDR1 LNHDA and CDR2 SQIVND (reference sequence). CDR3 length: 17 amino acids. The CDR3 is CASTRQTGRTLLTEAFF. The CDR3 DNA reads as TGTGCCAGTACCCGCCAGACAGGGAGGACACTCTTGACTGAAGCTTTCTTT.

The J gene is TRBJ1-2, the V gene TRBV3-1 (or the pseudogene TRBV3-2); D is perhaps TRBD1 (6 bases). Trimming cost V 5 bases and J 8 bases, with 15 bases left between them. The CDR3 length is 13 residues. Germline V lookup: CDR1 LGHDT, CDR2 YNNKEL (reference sequence). The CDR3 sequence: CASSVGGRGGYTF. The CDR3 bases are TGTGCCAGCAGCGTGGGGGGGCGCGGGGGCTACACCTTC.

The V call is TRBV5-4, the J call TRBJ2-5; tentative D call: TRBD1 (7 bases). The CDR3 runs to 16 residues. Between the trimmed V and J ends, which lost 0 bases and 2 bases, there was a span of 14 bases. Germline V gene data show CDR1 as SGHNT and CDR2 as YYREEE (reference sequence). DNA for the CDR3: TGTGCCAGCAGCTTGGGAAGACAGGGAGGTCAAGAGACCCAGTACTTC. Its translation is CASSLGRQGGQETQYF.

This chain connects TRBV7-9 to TRBJ2-1, with 12 bases matching TRBD2. The CDR3 sequence is 15 residues long. Trimming at V came to 1 base and at J to 5 bases, leaving 0 bases not matched to a gene. CDR1 SEHNR and CDR2 FQNEAQ come from the germline V gene (reference sequence). CDR3 nucleotide sequence: TGTGCCAGCAGCTTAGGGACTAGCGGGAACAATGAGCAGTTCTTC. Protein: CASSLGTSGNNEQFF.

This CDR3 is CASSPGDHSPETQYF. Here the CDR3 DNA reads TGCGCCAGCAGCCCTGGTGATCACAGCCCAGAGACCCAGTACTTC. V and J are TRBV5-1 and TRBJ2-5; D gene unclear. The ends were cut back, 4 bases at V and 4 bases at J, with 17 bases in the middle. Germline V gene sequence: CDR1 SGHRS, CDR2 YFSETQ. The CDR3 length is 15 residues.

The chain joins TRBV19 to TRBJ2-7, with 9 positions matching TRBD2. CDR1 is LNHDA, CDR2 SQIVND, per germline (reference sequence). The CDR3 is made up of 18 amino acids. V gave up 3 bases and J gave up 0 bases; unmatched junction bases: 12. The CDR3: CASSMKAGLAGSSYEQYF. The DNA for the CDR3 is TGTGCCAGTAGTATGAAGGCAGGGCTAGCGGGAAGCTCCTACGAGCAGTACTTC.

DNA for the CDR3: TGTGCCAGCAGTTTATTCGAAGTAGTAGGACTAGCACGCACAGATACGCAGTATTTT. Residues: CASSLFEVVGLARTDTQYF. The chain joins TRBV28 to TRBJ2-3, with 8 bases aligning to TRBD2. The CDR3 is 19 residues long. Trimming cost V 1 base and J 1 base; bases outside gene matches: 13. Looked up from germline, CDR1 is MDHEN and CDR2 is SYDVKM.

The chain carries TRBV19 and TRBJ2-2; 7 bases fit TRBD2. The CDR3 contains 19 residues. Germline V gene lookup returns CDR1 LNHDA and CDR2 SQIVND (reference sequence). The V gene end was trimmed by 5 bases and the J gene end by 7 bases; junction bases not matched to a gene: 22. The CDR3 DNA is TGTGCCAGTAGTGTCAGGCGAGGGAGGAGCGGGAATCTAGGCGGGGAGCTGTTTTTT. Translated: CASSVRRGRSGNLGGELFF.

Notes on this clone: This CDR3 is also generated by other DNA sequences in the sample. The gene calls are TRBV28 and TRBJ1-1; D is undetermined. Germline CDR1 is MDHEN and CDR2 is SYDVKM. This CDR3 has 13 residues. Between the trimmed V and J ends, which lost 1 base and 1 base, there was a span of 4 bases. CDR3 protein: CASSLSGNTEAFF. The CDR3 region has the DNA TGTGCCAGCAGTTTATCAGGGAACACTGAAGCTTTCTTT.

V and J are TRBV30 and TRBJ1-2; unclear D gene. V gave up 3 bases and J gave up 2 bases, with 7 bases separating them. CDR1 and CDR2 (germline): GTSNPN, SVGIG (reference sequence). CDR3 size: 12 residues. CDR3 nucleotide sequence: TGTGCCTGGAGCTCGGTAAACTATGGCTACACCTTC. Protein: CAWSSVNYGYTF.

The rearrangement joins TRBV11-2 to TRBJ2-1; 10 positions agree with TRBD2. Germline V gene lookup returns CDR1 SGHAT and CDR2 FQNNGV. V was pared by 5 bases and J by 0 bases, with 10 bases of the junction left unmatched. The CDR3 runs 18 residues. CDR3 nucleotides: TGTGCCAGCAGCGACTTGGGGCTAGCGGGAGCCTCCTACAATGAGCAGTTCTTC. The encoded protein is CASSDLGLAGASYNEQFF.

The chain carries TRBV7-2 and TRBJ2-7; 7 bases match TRBD2. The CDR3 runs to 16 residues. Germline trimming cut 5 bases from V and 3 bases from J; bases unmatched to any gene: 13. The germline gives CDR1 SGHTA, CDR2 FQGNSA. CDR3 sequence: CASSQGWGGSIYEQYF. CDR3 sequence (DNA): TGTGCCAGCAGCCAGGGTTGGGGCGGGAGTATCTACGAGCAGTACTTC.

J is TRBJ2-7 and V is TRBV19; 9 nucleotides agree with TRBD1. Looked up from germline, CDR1 is LNHDA and CDR2 is SQIVND (reference sequence). This CDR3 region has 13 residues. The J segment lost 4 bases and the V segment lost 9 bases, leaving 7 bases of the junction unmatched. Here the CDR3 DNA reads TGTGCCAGCAGGGACAGGGATTCTTACGAGCAGTACTTC. This translates into CASRDRDSYEQYF.

This chain's CDR3 is CASSSSGTEETQYF. CDR3 nucleotides: TGTGCCAGCAGTTCATCTGGTACAGAAGAGACCCAGTACTTC. The V gene is TRBV6-5, the J gene TRBJ2-5; no firm D call. Germline CDR1 and CDR2: MNHEY and SVGAGI. V was shortened by 4 bases and J by 3 bases, with 12 bases between the two germline ends. This CDR3 is 14 amino acids long.

The V gene is TRBV5-1, the J gene TRBJ2-3; D is undetermined. This CDR3 region has 12 residues. V lost 0 bases, J lost 5 bases, and 4 bases lay in between. From germline, CDR1 is SGHRS and CDR2 YFSETQ. The DNA for the CDR3 is TGCGCCAGCAGCTTGGCCGGAGATACGCAGTATTTT. It yields the protein CASSLAGDTQYF.

The chain uses TRBV2 and TRBJ1-5; D gene unclear. V lost 3 bases, J lost 6 bases, and 15 bases lay in between. The CDR3 extends over 15 amino acids. Germline lookup yields CDR1 SNHLY and CDR2 FYNNEI. The CDR3 coding sequence is TGTGCCAGCAGTGATCGGAGTGCCGTCGGTCAGCCCCAGCATTTT. It codes for CASSDRSAVGQPQHF.

This clone was detected only once. V usage is TRBV10-3 and J usage is TRBJ2-7, with TRBD1 matching over 10 bases. The CDR3 length is 13 residues. After removal of 6 bases from V and 7 bases from J, the junction contained 6 bases not matched to a gene. In germline, CDR1 is ENHRY, CDR2 SYGVKD. The CDR3 loop is CAIRPDRGLEQYF. The CDR3 coding sequence is TGTGCCATCAGACCAGACAGGGGGCTAGAGCAGTACTTC.

The chain joins TRBV28 to TRBJ1-5, with 7 bases that match TRBD1. J lost 4 bases, V lost 5 bases, and 11 bases had no gene match. The CDR3 runs to 16 residues. CDR1 MDHEN and CDR2 SYDVKM come from the germline V gene. The CDR3 spells CASSRRRQGSNQPQHF. CDR3 nucleotide sequence: TGTGCCAGCAGTCGACGGCGACAGGGATCAAATCAGCCCCAGCATTTT.

The chain combines TRBV12-3 or TRBV12-4 with TRBJ2-7; D is perhaps TRBD2 (6 bases). The CDR3 has 12 residues. Deletions cut 3 bases from V and 3 bases from J, with 6 bases between. DNA of the CDR3: TGTGCCAGCAGTTTGGAGGGCTACGAGCAGTACTTC. This sequence encodes CASSLEGYEQYF.

The chain joins TRBV7-9 to TRBJ1-4; TRBD1 matches at 7 bases. There are 11 residues in the CDR3. The germline V gene has CDR1 SEHNR and CDR2 FQNEAQ (reference sequence). Trimming took 5 bases from V and 12 from J; bases not matched to a gene: 3. The CDR3 DNA reads TGTGCCAGCAGCCTAGACAGGGAACTGTTTTTT. Protein: CASSLDRELFF.